The clone carrying this TCR beta chain was detected only a few times. This entry comes from a study of cytomegalovirus exposure and HLA in healthy donors. As for the study in general: Counted in an early data release were roughly 87 million unique TCRs from HLA-typed donors.

PCR employed 60 Vbeta and 13 Jbeta primers. This table comes from immunoSEQ multiplex PCR, and its TCRdb copy is limited to in-frame clones, with some not included. The table shows 100,000 to 150,000 clones, with around 77% occurring only once. The CDR3 is 15 residues long. CDR1 is SGHNT and CDR2 is YYREEE in the germline V gene (reference sequence). V lost 0 bases and J lost 6, with 13 bases in between. Sequencing used PBMCs. V and J are TRBV5-4 and TRBJ2-1; maybe TRBD1 (6 bases). The source is a woman between 40 and 55 years old in good health and CMV-seropositive. The CDR3 region has the DNA TGTGCCAGCAGCTTGGGGCAGGGGATTTTCAATGAGCAGTTCTTC. This gives the protein CASSLGQGIFNEQFF.